Below, 22 T cell receptor beta chains from the same sample are listed, as sequenced in a study of T cell responses to AZD1222 COVID-19 vaccine. Profiled with immunoSEQ multiplex PCR; TCRdb holds only in-frame clones, not every one. Among about 140,000 clones listed, roughly 92% were seen once. Sample: peripheral blood, taken on day 0 of AZD1222 vaccination. Every receptor here comes from an adult in good health.

The chain recombines TRBV5-4 with TRBJ2-1; possibly TRBD2 for D (7 bases). The CDR3 totals 15 residues. Germline CDR1 reads SGHNT; CDR2 reads YYREEE (reference sequence). V lost 2 bases and J 4 bases, leaving 13 bases between the germline ends. CDR3 DNA: TGTGCCAGCAGCTTAGTCGGGGGGACATACAATGAGCAGTTCTTC. Translating it yields CASSLVGGTYNEQFF.

V usage is TRBV5-8 and J usage is TRBJ2-1; 13 bases map to TRBD2. Trimming took 2 bases from V and 1 from J; bases not matched to a gene: 9. There are 19 residues in the CDR3. Germline V gene lookup returns CDR1 SGHTS and CDR2 YDEGEE. CDR3 DNA: TGTGCCAGCAGCTTACAAAGGACTAGCGGGAGTTGGTCCTACAATGAGCAGTTCTTC. Its protein is CASSLQRTSGSWSYNEQFF.

In the case of this clone: Additional DNA sequences in this sample encode the identical CDR3. This sequence joins TRBV18 and TRBJ2-7, with D unclear. Per the germline V gene, CDR1 is KGHSH and CDR2 is LQKENI. The CDR3 loop spans 13 amino acids. Trimming removed 0 bases from V and 7 bases from J, with 10 bases in between. The CDR3 DNA follows: TGTGCCAGCTCACCACCAGGGCAGGTGGAGCAGTACTTC. It encodes CASSPPGQVEQYF.

As concerns this clone: One end of the junction fails to match germline, which may point to a read error. This rearrangement joins TRBV14 to TRBJ2-7; the D is unclear. This CDR3 contains 15 residues. CDR1 and CDR2 from the germline V gene are SGHDN and FVKESK. This chain's CDR3 is CTSSVGSKGSYEQYF. CDR3 bases: TGTACCAGCAGCGTAGGGTCCAAGGGCTCCTACGAGCAGTACTTC.

The CDR3 coding sequence is TGTGCCAGCAGCCCTTCAGCGTCCAACGAGCAGTACTTC. Amino acids: CASSPSASNEQYF. The chain joins TRBV7-9 to TRBJ2-7; D is uncertain. The germline V and J ends were trimmed by 5 bases and 5 bases, with 13 bases remaining between them. The CDR3 totals 13 residues. Germline CDR1 reads SEHNR; CDR2 reads FQNEAQ (reference sequence).

This clone was counted a few times. V is TRBV7-9 and J is TRBJ1-1; the match to TRBD1 covers 7 bases. The CDR3 is 15 amino acids. Germline V CDR1 and CDR2: SEHNR, FQNEAQ (reference sequence). Trimming took 5 bases from V and 4 from J; bases not matched to a gene: 10. CDR3 amino acids: CASSEVQGLSTEAFF. In DNA, the CDR3 is TGTGCCAGCAGCGAAGTACAGGGGTTAAGCACTGAAGCTTTCTTT.

The chain has TRBV27 and TRBJ2-5; D is perhaps TRBD1 (6 bases). V lost 7 bases and J 3 bases, leaving 15 bases between the germline ends. Germline-derived CDR1 and CDR2 are MNHEY and SMNVEV (reference sequence). The length of the CDR3 is 14 residues. The CDR3 sequence is CASKQLRGKETQYF. DNA for the CDR3: TGTGCCAGCAAACAACTCAGGGGTAAAGAGACCCAGTACTTC.

There are a few counts of this clone. The V gene is TRBV6-5, the J gene TRBJ2-7, with D tentatively TRBD2 (5 bases). V was trimmed by 5 bases and J by 6 bases, leaving 20 bases between them. Looked up from germline, CDR1 is MNHEY and CDR2 is SVGAGI. The CDR3 is 15 amino acids. The CDR3 protein is CASSPGRSARVEQYF. In DNA form, the CDR3 reads TGTGCCAGCAGTCCCGGCCGTAGCGCGAGGGTCGAGCAGTACTTC.

The rearrangement uses TRBV28 and TRBJ2-4; TRBD2 might be the D (7 bases). Germline values: CDR1 MDHEN, CDR2 SYDVKM. The CDR3 is 15 amino acids. V was clipped by 7 bases and J by 1 base, with 14 bases between them. CDR3 in amino acids: CASNSRGAAKNIQYF. The CDR3 DNA reads as TGTGCCAGCAACAGCCGGGGGGCGGCCAAAAACATTCAGTACTTC.

This clone has a handful of counts. V usage is TRBV28 and J usage is TRBJ1-2, with D tentatively TRBD1 (6 bases). CDR1 is MDHEN, CDR2 SYDVKM, per germline. V lost 7 bases and J lost 4, with 13 bases in between. The CDR3 spans 13 residues. The CDR3 region is CASTGGWGYGYTF. The DNA of the CDR3 is TGTGCCAGCACTGGGGGCTGGGGCTATGGCTACACCTTC.

The CDR3 sequence is CASSEIRQGSYEQYF. The CDR3, as DNA: TGTGCCAGCAGTGAAATAAGGCAGGGGTCCTACGAGCAGTACTTC. J is TRBJ2-7 and V is TRBV2, with D tentatively TRBD1 (6 bases). CDR3 length: 15 residues. Trimming removed 2 bases at V and 1 base at J, with 12 bases between. The germline V gene has CDR1 SNHLY and CDR2 FYNNEI. Drawing the rest from reference TRBV2 and TRBJ2-7, the complete variable domain is EPEVTQTPSHQVTQMGQEVILRCVPISNHLYFYWYRQILGQKVEFLVSFYNNEISEKSEIFDDQFSVERPDGSNFTLKIRSTKLEDSAMYFCASSEIRQGSYEQYFGPGTRLTVT.

Here the CDR3 DNA reads TGCAGCGTCGCAACAGGCGGCCCCAAAAACATTCAGTACTTC. Translation gives CSVATGGPKNIQYF. This chain links TRBV29-1 with TRBJ2-4; weak D call: TRBD1 (5 bases). V gave up 6 bases and J gave up 2 bases, with 14 bases separating them. The germline V gene has CDR1 SQVTM and CDR2 ANQGSEA. The CDR3 is made up of 14 amino acids.

This sequence joins TRBV20-1 and TRBJ2-7; the D is unclear. V was clipped by 1 base and J by 6 bases, with 4 bases between them. In germline, CDR1 is DFQATT, CDR2 SNEGSKA (reference sequence). The CDR3 runs to 10 residues. The CDR3 DNA reads TGCAGTGCTAGAGGGAGCGAGCAGTACTTC. The encoded protein is CSARGSEQYF.

The chain is built from TRBV19 and TRBJ1-5, with TRBD1 matching over 7 bases. Germline V gene sequence: CDR1 LNHDA, CDR2 SQIVND (reference sequence). V lost 6 bases, J lost 2 bases, and 4 bases stayed unmatched. The CDR3 runs to 14 residues. The CDR3 is CASSLGTGNQPQHF. The CDR3 coding sequence is TGTGCCAGTAGCTTGGGGACAGGCAATCAGCCCCAGCATTTT.

The rearrangement links TRBV6-5 to TRBJ2-7; 7 nucleotides align to TRBD2. In germline, CDR1 is MNHEY, CDR2 SVGAGI. The CDR3 extends over 14 amino acids. The V gene end was trimmed by 4 bases and the J gene end by 4 bases; junction bases not matched to a gene: 7. CDR3 sequence reads: CASSSSGIGYEQYF. CDR3 sequence (DNA): TGTGCCAGCAGTTCCAGCGGGATCGGGTACGAGCAGTACTTC.

CDR3 nucleotide sequence: TGTGCCAGCAGTTCCCGTGGGGTGGGGAAGGGGAATGAGCAGTTCTTC. This gives the protein CASSSRGVGKGNEQFF. The J gene is TRBJ2-1, the V gene TRBV27; D possibly corresponds to TRBD1 (5 bases). The CDR3 is made up of 16 amino acids. Per the germline V gene, CDR1 is MNHEY and CDR2 is SMNVEV (reference sequence). The V and J ends lost 4 bases and 7 bases respectively, with 20 bases between them.

The chain carries TRBV6-1 and TRBJ1-3; possibly TRBD1 for D (6 bases). The CDR3 has 18 residues. Germline V CDR1 and CDR2: MNHNS, SASEGT. V gave up 1 base and J gave up 7 bases, with 23 bases separating them. The chain's CDR3 is CASSEEGGAGYLRNTIYF. Written as DNA, the CDR3 is TGTGCCAGCAGTGAAGAGGGGGGGGCAGGTTATTTGCGGAACACCATATATTTT.

V is TRBV11-3 and J is TRBJ2-7, with TRBD1 matching over 7 bases. This CDR3 contains 14 residues. CDR1 SGHNT and CDR2 YENEEA come from the germline V gene. V trimming: 5 bases; J trimming: 3 bases; junction bases outside the gene matches: 7. DNA for the CDR3: TGTGCCAGCAGCCAGACAGGGCGAGGCTACGAGCAGTACTTC. It specifies CASSQTGRGYEQYF.

The CDR3 DNA sequence: TGTGCCAGCAGAGACACAGGGAGGGGAACTAATGAAAAACTGTTTTTT. Its translation is CASRDTGRGTNEKLFF. The chain has TRBV28 and TRBJ1-4; a weak D match, TRBD1 (6 bases). Trimming pared 6 bases from V and 1 base from J, leaving 15 bases between. The CDR3 has 16 residues. Germline CDR1 and CDR2: MDHEN and SYDVKM.

The J gene is TRBJ1-3, the V gene TRBV12-3 or TRBV12-4; D ambiguous. V was clipped by 6 bases and J by 4 bases, with 7 bases between them. This CDR3 region has 12 residues. The CDR3 is CASSQAGNTIYF. In nucleotides, the CDR3 is TGTGCCAGCAGCCAAGCGGGAAACACCATATATTTT.

V is TRBV20-1 and J is TRBJ1-4; D is unclear. The CDR3 totals 14 residues. CDR1 is DFQATT, CDR2 SNEGSKA, per germline (reference sequence). With 3 bases removed from V and 8 bases from J, the gap between germline ends came to 16 bases. The CDR3 is CSASFGSQGEKLFF. CDR3 nucleotide sequence: TGCAGTGCTAGTTTTGGTAGCCAAGGCGAAAAACTGTTTTTT.

The chain employs TRBV20-1 and TRBJ1-3, with D tentatively TRBD1 (6 bases). Trimming pared 3 bases from V and 2 bases from J, leaving 14 bases between. Germline CDR1 and CDR2: DFQATT and SNEGSKA (reference sequence). The CDR3 extends over 15 amino acids. The CDR3 DNA reads TGCAGTGCTAGTAGCCAGGGGCAGCCTGGAAACACCATATATTTT. This gives the protein CSASSQGQPGNTIYF.